Below are 20 T cell receptor beta chains sequenced from a single sample in a study of CXCR3-negative and CXCR3-positive naive CD8 T cells. Study-wide results and limits: CXCR3-positive naive cells carried more hydrophobic TRB CDR3s than CXCR3-negative ones.

These receptors' targets are unknown. Researchers prepared the TRB cDNA libraries using 5' RACE with UMI labels. TCRdb reprocessed the 5' RACE reads; each CDR3 protein has one entry and no DNA is given. This sample's clone table lists approximately 48,000 distinct CDR3 sequences. The specimen sequenced was naive CXCR3+ CD8+ T cells from blood. Subset noted: CD45RO-CCR7+CD27+CD95- naive CD8+ T cells expressing CXCR3 (TNR3+). These TCRs come from a human donor in good health. Some clones in this sample may be carry-over from other donors' samples.

The CDR3 reads CASSLSRIHSYNSPLHF. The rearrangement uses TRBV28 and TRBJ1-6. CDR3 length: 17 residues. Looked up from germline, CDR1 is MDHEN and CDR2 is SYDVKM.

The gene calls are TRBV14 and TRBJ2-1; TCRdb proposes TRBD1, but this gene call is untestable without DNA. Germline V gene sequence: CDR1 SGHDN, CDR2 FVKESK. The CDR3 totals 14 residues. The CDR3 region is CASSRTGVYNEQFF.

The chain recombines TRBV13 with TRBJ2-7. Germline assignment: CDR1 PRHDT and CDR2 FYEKMQ (reference sequence). The CDR3 runs to 15 residues. CDR3 in amino acids: CASSLRLAPRYEQYF.

The V call is TRBV7-9, the J call TRBJ2-3; checking the TCRdb D call of TRBD1 is not possible without DNA. This CDR3 contains 15 residues. Germline values: CDR1 SEHNR, CDR2 FQNEAQ (reference sequence). The CDR3 sequence: CASSPALFLSDTQYF.

The chain has TRBV20-1 and TRBJ2-3; TCRdb reports TRBD2, a call that lacks DNA to check it against. This CDR3 is 14 amino acids long. CDR1 DFQATT and CDR2 SNEGSKA come from the germline V gene (reference sequence). The CDR3 here is CSARGLAEWDTQYF.

This chain's CDR3 is CSVPRDNVEAFF. The chain joins TRBV29-1 to TRBJ1-1; the TCRdb call, TRBD1, lacks DNA for checking. Germline V CDR1 and CDR2: SQVTM, ANQGSEA. The CDR3 spans 12 residues.

The chain has TRBV14 and TRBJ1-4; TCRdb proposes TRBD1, but this gene call is untestable without DNA. Germline loops: CDR1 SGHDN, CDR2 FVKESK. The CDR3 runs to 15 residues. The CDR3 region is CASSHGTSGGEKLFF.

The J gene is TRBJ2-5, the V gene TRBV11-2; TCRdb's D call, TRBD2, is unchecked because there is no DNA. Germline-derived CDR1 and CDR2 are SGHAT and FQNNGV. CDR3 length: 17 residues. CDR3 sequence: CASSLDRLAAYQETQYF.

This rearrangement joins TRBV29-1 to TRBJ2-5; the TRBD1 assignment by TCRdb is unverifiable without DNA. Germline CDR1 SQVTM, CDR2 ANQGSEA. The CDR3 loop spans 14 amino acids. The CDR3 region is CSVEDLPAWGAQYF.

J is TRBJ2-1 and V is TRBV6-2 or TRBV6-3; TCRdb selects TRBD1, and the lack of DNA leaves this call unchecked. Germline V gene sequence: CDR1 MNHEY, CDR2 SVGEGT. The CDR3 extends over 17 amino acids. The CDR3 sequence is CASSYSPGEITYNEQFF.

The V and J genes are TRBV7-9 and TRBJ2-1; the D call of TRBD2 rests on TCRdb alone, since no DNA is present to check it. CDR3 size: 18 residues. Germline V gene data show CDR1 as SEHNR and CDR2 as FQNEAQ (reference sequence). Here the CDR3 reads CASSFPTSGGSSYNEQFF.

This chain links TRBV9 with TRBJ2-7; the D call of TRBD2 rests on TCRdb alone, since no DNA is present to check it. Germline V lookup: CDR1 SGDLS, CDR2 YYNGEE. CDR3 length: 12 amino acids. The CDR3 protein is CASSVGEGEQYF.

The V and J genes are TRBV10-2 and TRBJ2-1; TCRdb calls TRBD1, which cannot be checked without DNA. Germline values: CDR1 WSHSY, CDR2 SAAADI. This CDR3 has 15 residues. The CDR3 loop is CASSEAPGPYNEQFF.

The V and J genes are TRBV28 and TRBJ2-2; TCRdb calls TRBD1, which cannot be checked without DNA. Per the germline V gene, CDR1 is MDHEN and CDR2 is SYDVKM. The CDR3 covers 13 residues. The CDR3 protein is CASSPTVNGELFF.

The chain recombines TRBV27 with TRBJ2-2. Germline V lookup: CDR1 MNHEY, CDR2 SMNVEV (reference sequence). The length of the CDR3 is 12 residues. The CDR3 protein is CASSLYHGELFF.

The chain links TRBV27 to TRBJ1-4; TCRdb returns TRBD1, unconfirmable since there is no DNA. From germline, CDR1 is MNHEY and CDR2 SMNVEV (reference sequence). The length of the CDR3 is 15 residues. This CDR3 is CASSLGTATNEKLFF.

The V call is TRBV28, the J call TRBJ1-1. The germline V gene encodes CDR1 MDHEN and CDR2 SYDVKM. There are 14 residues in the CDR3. The CDR3 reads CASSLFEGMFEAFF.

J is TRBJ2-3 and V is TRBV6-5; TCRdb calls TRBD2, which cannot be checked without DNA. The CDR3 sequence is 15 residues long. Germline V gives CDR1 MNHEY, CDR2 SVGAGI. The CDR3 reads CASSLSGGPTDTQYF.

V and J are TRBV5-1 and TRBJ2-7; the D gene TCRdb calls, TRBD1, cannot be checked with no DNA. CDR3 length: 15 amino acids. CDR1 is SGHRS, CDR2 YFSETQ, per germline. CDR3 in amino acids: CASSFTPGNSYEQYF.

The chain is built from TRBV7-7 and TRBJ2-2; TCRdb picks TRBD2, but there is no DNA to check that call. The germline CDR1 and CDR2 sequences are SSHAT and FNYEAQ (reference sequence). CDR3 length equals 15 residues. CDR3 region: CASSLSGGDTGELFF. Looking up the rest from reference TRBV7-7 and TRBJ2-2 gives the full variable domain: GAGVSQSPRYKVTKRGQDVTLRCDPISSHATLYWYQQALGQGPEFLTYFNYEAQPDKSGLPSDRFSAERPEGSISTLTIQRTEQRDSAMYRCASSLSGGDTGELFFGEGSRLTVL.